Below, 28 T cell receptor beta chains from the same sample are listed, as sequenced in a study of a mutant IDH1 vaccine in newly diagnosed glioma. The repertoire was sequenced with immunoSEQ multiplex PCR; TCRdb's copy has only in-frame clones and lacks some. The profile shows tens of thousands of clones, roughly 80% of them singletons. Noted time point: baseline, week 1 (first vaccination visit). Specified treatment: pre-vaccination baseline after standard-of-care therapy. The sample consisted of PBMCs, taken from a glioma patient treated with radiotherapy, temozolomide or both. The origin of the receptors is a woman aged 40 to 50 with glioma.

The gene calls are TRBV5-1 and TRBJ2-7; no reliable D call. The V gene's germline CDR1 is SGHRS and CDR2 YFSETQ. The CDR3 totals 18 residues. V was trimmed by 1 base and J by 2 bases, leaving 22 bases between them. Here the CDR3 reads CASSLRQRGETATYEQYF. CDR3 nucleotide sequence: TGCGCCAGCAGCTTGAGGCAGCGAGGTGAAACCGCCACCTACGAGCAGTACTTC. The full variable domain, in which reference TRBV5-1 and TRBJ2-7 provide the parts outside the CDR3, is KAGVTQTPRYLIKTRGQQVTLSCSPISGHRSVSWYQQTPGQGLQFLFEYFSETQRNKGNFPGRFSGRQFSNSRSEMNVSTLELGDSALYLCASSLRQRGETATYEQYFGPGTRLTVT.

The rearrangement links TRBV5-3 to TRBJ1-1; 10 bases map to TRBD1. TRBV5-3 is treated as an ORF (open reading frame) with a function not yet certain. The V gene end was trimmed by 7 bases and the J gene end by 7 bases; junction bases not matched to a gene: 13. This CDR3 spans 15 amino acids. Here the CDR3 reads CARLWVGTGEGEAFF. In DNA, the CDR3 is TGTGCCAGATTGTGGGTTGGGACAGGGGAGGGTGAAGCTTTCTTT.

The V call is TRBV5-6, the J call TRBJ2-3, with 12 bases that match TRBD2. The V and J ends lost 4 bases and 1 base, in that order; junction bases with no gene match: 4. There are 16 residues in the CDR3. The germline V gene has CDR1 SGHDT and CDR2 YYEEEE. CDR3 amino acids: CASSNLAGGRTDTQYF. As DNA, the CDR3 is TGTGCCAGCAGCAATCTAGCGGGGGGGCGCACAGATACGCAGTATTTT.

The rearrangement uses TRBV14 and TRBJ1-1, with TRBD1 as a possible D gene (5 bases). The germline V gene encodes CDR1 SGHDN and CDR2 FVKESK. The CDR3 is made up of 18 amino acids. The V end lost 1 base, the J end lost 5 bases, and 23 bases lay between the germline ends. The CDR3 here is CASSQGPQIWGRWTEAFF. Written as DNA, the CDR3 is TGTGCCAGCAGCCAAGGCCCCCAAATTTGGGGACGGTGGACTGAAGCTTTCTTT.

The rearrangement links TRBV7-9 to TRBJ1-1, with D perhaps TRBD1 (6 bases). Germline CDR1 is SEHNR and CDR2 is FQNEAQ (reference sequence). V was trimmed by 3 bases and J by 0 bases, leaving 11 bases between them. This CDR3 contains 15 residues. This CDR3 is CASSFPGALNTEAFF. CDR3 sequence (DNA): TGTGCCAGCAGCTTCCCAGGGGCCTTGAACACTGAAGCTTTCTTT.

This chain joins TRBV2 and TRBJ2-2; TRBD2 matches at 8 bases. With V trimmed by 9 bases and J by 6 bases, 9 bases remained unmatched. The germline V gene has CDR1 SNHLY and CDR2 FYNNEI. The CDR3 totals 14 residues. DNA for the CDR3: TGTGCCAGTAAACTAGGGACTAGTCCCGGGGAGCTGTTTTTT. It yields the protein CASKLGTSPGELFF.

The V call is TRBV10-3, the J call TRBJ2-7; D unresolved. CDR1 is ENHRY, CDR2 SYGVKD, per germline. Trimming shortened V by 10 bases and J by 3 bases, and 16 bases separated the two germline ends. This CDR3 has 13 residues. The CDR3 region has the DNA TGTGCCACCACCGACCCCTCCGACTACGAGCAGTACTTC. As protein: CATTDPSDYEQYF.

J is TRBJ1-6 and V is TRBV4-3; D is unclear. V lost 0 bases and J 2 bases, leaving 11 bases between the germline ends. Germline CDR1 and CDR2: LGHNA and YSLEER. The CDR3 covers 17 residues. In DNA, the CDR3 is TGCGCCAGCAGCCAAGAAATGGGCACGGCCTATAATTCACCCCTCCACTTT. Protein sequence: CASSQEMGTAYNSPLHF.

This clone has a handful of counts. The chain joins TRBV30 to TRBJ1-1; no firm D call. Between the trimmed V and J ends, which lost 4 bases and 6 bases, there was a span of 9 bases. This CDR3 is built from 11 residues. From germline, CDR1 is GTSNPN and CDR2 SVGIG (reference sequence). The CDR3 coding sequence is TGTGCCTGGATGGGTAGGTCTGAAGCTTTCTTT. The encoded protein is CAWMGRSEAFF.

V usage is TRBV29-1 and J usage is TRBJ2-2; D is ambiguous. Germline V CDR1 and CDR2: SQVTM, ANQGSEA. V was pared by 7 bases and J by 0 bases, with 12 bases between. The CDR3 sequence is 14 residues long. CDR3 sequence: CSALTPANTGELFF. CDR3 DNA: TGCAGCGCCCTGACACCAGCGAACACCGGGGAGCTGTTTTTT.

This clone was seen a few times. The V call is TRBV25-1, the J call TRBJ2-5; D gene unclear. The germline V gene has CDR1 MGHDK and CDR2 SYGVNS. The CDR3 runs 13 residues. V was clipped by 4 bases and J by 5 bases, with 11 bases between them. Here the CDR3 DNA reads TGTGCCAGCAGTGGGGCCGAAGGGGAGACCCAGTACTTC. This encodes CASSGAEGETQYF.

This chain uses TRBV7-9 with TRBJ1-6, with D possibly matching TRBD1 (6 bases). The CDR3 has 15 residues. Germline CDR1 is SEHNR and CDR2 is FQNEAQ (reference sequence). Between the trimmed V and J ends, which lost 5 bases and 7 bases, there was a span of 15 bases. This CDR3 is CASSPRGFQNSPLHF. CDR3 DNA sequence: TGTGCCAGCAGCCCTAGGGGGTTTCAGAATTCACCCCTCCACTTT.

The rearrangement links TRBV30 to TRBJ1-2; possibly TRBD1 for D (5 bases). Germline assignment: CDR1 GTSNPN and CDR2 SVGIG (reference sequence). V shed 0 bases and J shed 7 bases, with 12 bases lying between them. This CDR3 comprises 13 residues. The chain's CDR3 is CAWSVTSRGGYTF. The CDR3 region has the DNA TGTGCCTGGAGTGTCACATCTAGGGGTGGCTACACCTTC.

This chain joins TRBV5-1 and TRBJ2-3; D is ambiguous. The V gene lost 3 bases and the J gene lost 1 base, with 12 bases spanning the gap. This CDR3 is built from 15 residues. Looked up from germline, CDR1 is SGHRS and CDR2 is YFSETQ. The CDR3 loop is CASSSSGLGTDTQYF. CDR3 sequence (DNA): TGCGCCAGCAGCTCGTCGGGTCTTGGCACAGATACGCAGTATTTT.

V gene TRBV2 combines with J gene TRBJ2-7; tentative D call: TRBD2 (5 bases). Trimming shortened V by 2 bases and J by 2 bases, and 13 bases separated the two germline ends. Per the germline V gene, CDR1 is SNHLY and CDR2 is FYNNEI. CDR3 size: 15 residues. Here the CDR3 DNA reads TGTGCCAGCAGTGAAACTAGACTACTCCCCTACGAGCAGTACTTC. This encodes CASSETRLLPYEQYF.

The chain uses TRBV11-2 and TRBJ1-2, with a possible D match to TRBD1 (5 bases). The germline CDR1 and CDR2 sequences are SGHAT and FQNNGV. V shed 3 bases and J shed 3 bases, with 8 bases lying between them. The CDR3 sequence is 13 residues long. CDR3 residues: CASSFPGHYGYTF. For the CDR3, the DNA is TGTGCCAGCAGCTTCCCGGGACACTATGGCTACACCTTC.

The chain is built from TRBV5-1 and TRBJ1-3; tentatively, D is TRBD1 (6 bases). Germline CDR1 is SGHRS and CDR2 is YFSETQ. CDR3 length: 17 amino acids. V was shortened by 0 bases and J by 0 bases, with 13 bases between the two germline ends. The CDR3 loop reads CASSLELGASSGNTIYF. The CDR3 DNA follows: TGCGCCAGCAGCTTGGAATTGGGGGCCAGCTCTGGAAACACCATATATTTT.

The V call is TRBV7-9, the J call TRBJ1-6; perhaps TRBD1 as D (5 bases). The CDR3 is made up of 16 amino acids. With 5 bases removed from V and 8 bases from J, the gap between germline ends came to 19 bases. CDR1 and CDR2 (germline): SEHNR, FQNEAQ (reference sequence). The CDR3 loop reads CASSTGAGSDHSPLHF. The CDR3 DNA reads TGTGCCAGCAGCACTGGGGCAGGGTCGGATCATTCACCCCTCCACTTT. Filled out from reference TRBV7-9 and TRBJ1-6, the complete variable domain reads DTGVSQNPRHKITKRGQNVTFRCDPISEHNRLYWYRQTLGQGPEFLTYFQNEAQLEKSRLLSDRFSAERPKGSFSTLEIQRTEQGDSAMYLCASSTGAGSDHSPLHFGNGTRLTVT.

CDR3 bases: TGTGCCAGCAGGTACAAGAACACTGAAGCTTTCTTT. Its protein is CASRYKNTEAFF. The chain is built from TRBV2 and TRBJ1-1; no clear D. This CDR3 is built from 12 residues. Between the trimmed V and J ends, which lost 6 bases and 1 base, there was a span of 6 bases. The germline CDR1 and CDR2 sequences are SNHLY and FYNNEI. Variable domain in full (rest from reference TRBV2 and TRBJ1-1): EPEVTQTPSHQVTQMGQEVILRCVPISNHLYFYWYRQILGQKVEFLVSFYNNEISEKSEIFDDQFSVERPDGSNFTLKIRSTKLEDSAMYFCASRYKNTEAFFGQGTRLTVV.

The gene calls are TRBV29-1 and TRBJ1-1; the match to TRBD1 covers 7 bases. The CDR3 consists of 11 residues. After removal of 7 bases from V and 7 bases from J, the junction contained 6 bases not matched to a gene. Germline CDR1 SQVTM, CDR2 ANQGSEA. The CDR3 is CSAHGTDEAFF. The CDR3 nucleotides are TGCAGCGCCCATGGGACAGATGAAGCTTTCTTT.

The gene calls are TRBV5-1 and TRBJ1-4; 7 bases match TRBD1. The V gene end was trimmed by 0 bases and the J gene end by 5 bases; junction bases not matched to a gene: 7. Germline values: CDR1 SGHRS, CDR2 YFSETQ. This CDR3 spans 16 amino acids. For the CDR3, the DNA is TGCGCCAGCAGCTTGGGGCCGACAGGGACCAATGAAAAACTGTTTTTT. Translation: CASSLGPTGTNEKLFF.

CDR3 sequence (DNA): TGTGCCAGCAGCGGCAGGACAGGGATCTATGGCTACACCTTC. Its translation is CASSGRTGIYGYTF. The J gene is TRBJ1-2, the V gene TRBV7-9; 8 bases line up with TRBD1. From germline, CDR1 is SEHNR and CDR2 FQNEAQ (reference sequence). There are 14 residues in the CDR3. V lost 5 bases and J lost 4; bases outside the gene matches: 6.

This rearrangement joins TRBV27 to TRBJ2-2, with D possibly being TRBD1 (6 bases). CDR3 length equals 13 residues. Germline CDR1 is MNHEY and CDR2 is SMNVEV (reference sequence). Trimming left V 8 bases short and J 6 bases short, with 13 bases between. CDR3 residues: CASWGLGAGELFF. The CDR3 nucleotides are TGTGCCAGCTGGGGGCTAGGGGCCGGGGAGCTGTTTTTT.

V usage is TRBV19 and J usage is TRBJ1-1; D unresolved. Trimming removed 6 bases at V and 6 bases at J, with 20 bases between. The length of the CDR3 is 15 residues. The germline gives CDR1 LNHDA, CDR2 SQIVND (reference sequence). CDR3 sequence reads: CASSKPGWGRPEAFF. Written as DNA, the CDR3 is TGTGCCAGTAGCAAACCGGGCTGGGGAAGGCCTGAAGCTTTCTTT.

This clone has a handful of counts. The CDR3 here is CASSDGENTEAFF. The CDR3 DNA is TGTGCCAGCAGTGATGGGGAGAACACTGAAGCTTTCTTT. The chain has TRBV6-4 and TRBJ1-1; D not resolved. This CDR3 contains 13 residues. The V end was cut by 3 bases, the J end by 1 base, with 6 bases between. In germline, CDR1 is MRHNA, CDR2 SNTAGT.

The V and J genes are TRBV2 and TRBJ2-3; 8 bases align to TRBD2. CDR3 length: 15 amino acids. Per the germline V gene, CDR1 is SNHLY and CDR2 is FYNNEI. V lost 3 bases to trimming and J lost 6 bases; unmatched junction nucleotides: 8. CDR3 nucleotide sequence: TGTGCCAGCAGTGAGGGACTACTAGCGGTGGATACGCAGTATTTT. As protein: CASSEGLLAVDTQYF.

This sequence joins TRBV6-1 and TRBJ1-1; D gene uncertain. CDR1 and CDR2 (germline): MNHNS, SASEGT. This CDR3 spans 14 amino acids. V lost 2 bases and J lost 7, with 14 bases in between. CDR3 in DNA: TGTGCCAGCAGTGAACAGGAAGGGTGGAATGAAGCTTTCTTT. Translated: CASSEQEGWNEAFF.

The genes are TRBV9 and TRBJ2-6, with no clear D. Looked up from germline, CDR1 is SGDLS and CDR2 is YYNGEE. The germline V and J ends were trimmed by 0 bases and 2 bases, with 6 bases remaining between them. The CDR3 has 15 residues. CDR3 amino acids: CASSVEGTGANVLTF. The CDR3 DNA follows: TGTGCCAGCAGCGTAGAAGGGACTGGGGCCAACGTCCTGACTTTC.